These 28 T cell receptor beta chains came from one sample sequenced in a study of blood T cell repertoires in COVID-19. Assay: immunoSEQ multiplex PCR; the TCRdb copy retains only in-frame clones and omits some. This sample has about 260,000 clones, with approximately 85% found just once. The sequenced sample was PBMCs or T cells enriched from blood (not recorded which). The receptors come from a woman aged 45-65 years who had recovered from COVID-19.

The chain has TRBV5-8 and TRBJ2-2, with 11 bases aligning to TRBD2. The trim removed 4 bases at V and 5 bases at J, leaving 4 bases unmatched. The CDR3 has 15 residues. Germline CDR1 and CDR2: SGHTS and YDEGEE. The CDR3, as DNA: TGTGCCAGCAGCCGCCGGACTAGCGGGACCGGGGAGCTGTTTTTT. Its protein product is CASSRRTSGTGELFF.

The chain employs TRBV9 and TRBJ1-2; D remains unclear. The germline gives CDR1 SGDLS, CDR2 YYNGEE. The V end was cut by 4 bases, the J end by 6 bases, with 16 bases between. This CDR3 has 14 amino acids. The CDR3 DNA is TGTGCCAGCAGCCCAGCGGGCCCCCAGAATGGCTACACCTTC. Its translation: CASSPAGPQNGYTF.

The chain is built from TRBV27 and TRBJ2-7, with D tentatively TRBD1 (6 bases). Germline values: CDR1 MNHEY, CDR2 SMNVEV (reference sequence). Trimming removed 5 bases from V and 1 base from J, with 12 bases in between. CDR3 length: 14 amino acids. The CDR3, as DNA: TGTGCCAGCAGTCCGGGGACAATTTCCTACGAGCAGTACTTC. Its protein product is CASSPGTISYEQYF.

Notes on this clone: At one end the junction does not follow the germline gene, possibly because of a read error. This rearrangement joins TRBV15 to TRBJ1-2; D is possibly TRBD1 (6 bases). This CDR3 has 12 amino acids. Germline assignment: CDR1 LNHNV and CDR2 YYDKDF (reference sequence). This CDR3 reads CATSRDVDRTYF. DNA for the CDR3: TGTGCCACCAGCAGAGACGTGGACAGAACCTACTTC.

CDR3 sequence reads: CASSLTGLGEKLFF. DNA for the CDR3: TGTGCCAGCAGCCTCACAGGGCTTGGAGAAAAACTGTTTTTT. The chain couples TRBV7-2 to TRBJ1-4; a possible D gene is TRBD1 (6 bases). V was pared by 5 bases and J by 8 bases, with 15 bases between. Germline loops: CDR1 SGHTA, CDR2 FQGNSA. The CDR3 sequence is 14 residues long.

This clone was seen a handful of times. The V gene is TRBV6-2 or TRBV6-3, the J gene TRBJ1-5; unclear D gene. The length of the CDR3 is 14 residues. The germline CDR1 and CDR2 sequences are MNHEY and SVGEGT. Between the trimmed V and J ends, which lost 1 base and 0 bases, there was a span of 4 bases. The CDR3 sequence: CASSYLASNQPQHF. The CDR3 coding sequence is TGTGCCAGCAGTTACTTAGCTAGCAATCAGCCCCAGCATTTT.

Turning to this clone: The sample has other DNA sequences that encode this CDR3 too. The chain couples TRBV28 to TRBJ2-7; 7 bases align to TRBD1. Germline V gene lookup returns CDR1 MDHEN and CDR2 SYDVKM. The CDR3 spans 14 residues. The junction had 6 bases not matched to a gene; V was cut back by 4 bases and J by 3 bases. CDR3 protein: CASSSPGTVYEQYF. The CDR3 DNA sequence: TGTGCCAGCAGTTCCCCGGGGACAGTCTACGAGCAGTACTTC.

In DNA, the CDR3 is TGTGCCAGCAGATCTAGTTATGGCTACACCTTC. Translation: CASRSSYGYTF. The rearrangement joins TRBV4-2 to TRBJ1-2; D uncertain. The CDR3 totals 11 residues. With 6 bases removed from V and 5 bases from J, the gap between germline ends came to 7 bases. In germline, CDR1 is LGHNA, CDR2 YNFKEQ.

In DNA, the CDR3 is TGTGCCAGCAGCGCACAGGGCAATCAGCCCCAGCATTTT. Protein product: CASSAQGNQPQHF. This chain connects TRBV13 to TRBJ1-5; tentative D call: TRBD1 (5 bases). The germline gives CDR1 PRHDT, CDR2 FYEKMQ (reference sequence). The V gene lost 5 bases and the J gene lost 2 bases, with 7 bases spanning the gap. This CDR3 comprises 13 residues.

The chain recombines TRBV15 with TRBJ2-7; 8 nucleotides align to TRBD1. Germline CDR1 and CDR2: LNHNV and YYDKDF (reference sequence). V lost 3 bases to trimming and J lost 2 bases; unmatched junction nucleotides: 3. CDR3 length: 14 amino acids. The CDR3 protein is CATSSDRGAYEQYF. DNA of the CDR3: TGTGCCACCAGCAGCGACAGGGGCGCCTACGAGCAGTACTTC.

This clone was counted once. V usage is TRBV7-9 and J usage is TRBJ1-2, with a tentative D call TRBD1 (5 bases). V lost 1 base, J lost 2 bases, and 8 bases lay in between. CDR1 is SEHNR, CDR2 FQNEAQ, per germline (reference sequence). The CDR3 runs to 14 residues. Here the CDR3 reads CASSLVQGNYGYTF. The CDR3 region has the DNA TGTGCCAGCAGCTTAGTCCAGGGCAACTATGGCTACACCTTC.

The chain has TRBV4-1 and TRBJ1-1; TRBD1 might be the D (5 bases). Germline CDR1 MGHRA, CDR2 YSYEKL. CDR3 length: 16 residues. V shed 0 bases and J shed 4 bases, with 15 bases lying between them. The CDR3 DNA reads as TGCGCCAGCAGCCAAGATGAATGGGGCGGGGGCACTGAAGCTTTCTTT. This encodes CASSQDEWGGGTEAFF.

The chain couples TRBV7-9 to TRBJ2-7, with D unclear. CDR3 length: 13 amino acids. V lost 5 bases and J lost 4, with 12 bases in between. Germline V CDR1 and CDR2: SEHNR, FQNEAQ (reference sequence). The CDR3 DNA reads as TGTGCCAGCAGCCCTCTAGAACGTTACGAGCAGTACTTC. The encoded protein is CASSPLERYEQYF.

In DNA form, the CDR3 reads TGTGCCTGGAGTGTTCAGGAGGGGGCTTTTGATAGCAATCAGCCCCAGCATTTT. Amino acid sequence: CAWSVQEGAFDSNQPQHF. The chain links TRBV30 to TRBJ1-5, with 7 bases identical to TRBD1. Germline assignment: CDR1 GTSNPN and CDR2 SVGIG (reference sequence). Trimming removed 0 bases from V and 0 bases from J; junction bases left unmatched: 11. There are 18 residues in the CDR3. Complete variable domain (other parts from reference TRBV30 and TRBJ1-5): SQTIHQWPATLVQPVGSPLSLECTVEGTSNPNLYWYRQAAGRGLQLLFYSVGIGQISSEVPQNLSASRPQDRQFILSSKKLLLSDSGFYLCAWSVQEGAFDSNQPQHFGDGTRLSIL.

The chain joins TRBV10-1 to TRBJ1-2; D is possibly TRBD1 (5 bases). The germline V and J ends were trimmed by 10 bases and 2 bases, with 20 bases remaining between them. Germline V gene lookup returns CDR1 WNHNN and CDR2 SYGVQD (reference sequence). There are 15 residues in the CDR3. CDR3 sequence reads: CANHSRRGKNYGYTF. The CDR3 DNA reads as TGCGCCAACCATAGCCGGCGGGGCAAGAACTATGGCTACACCTTC.

This chain joins TRBV6-5 and TRBJ1-5; D unclear. CDR1 is MNHEY, CDR2 SVGAGI, per germline. Deletions cut 0 bases from V and 5 bases from J, with 11 bases between. This CDR3 is built from 15 residues. DNA of the CDR3: TGTGCCAGCAGTTACTCGACGGCCCAGGATCAGCCCCAGCATTTT. Translation gives CASSYSTAQDQPQHF.

V usage is TRBV28 and J usage is TRBJ2-5; 8 bases map to TRBD2. Germline CDR1 is MDHEN and CDR2 is SYDVKM. This CDR3 contains 15 residues. The ends lost 1 base at V and 4 bases at J; junction bases unmatched: 5. The CDR3, as DNA: TGTGCCAGCAGTTTATCCGGGACTAGTCCAGAGACCCAGTACTTC. This codes for CASSLSGTSPETQYF.

The chain has TRBV4-3 and TRBJ2-1; 7 bases are shared with TRBD2. Germline CDR1 LGHNA, CDR2 YSLEER. Trimming took 1 base from V and 5 from J; bases not matched to a gene: 14. This CDR3 contains 18 residues. CDR3 region: CASSQAPVGAGVNNEQFF. The CDR3 nucleotides read TGCGCCAGCAGCCAAGCCCCCGTAGGGGCGGGGGTCAACAATGAGCAGTTCTTC.

V and J are TRBV5-1 and TRBJ2-3, with 10 bases matching TRBD2. After removal of 1 base from V and 6 bases from J, the junction contained 5 bases not matched to a gene. This CDR3 comprises 15 residues. Germline V gene data show CDR1 as SGHRS and CDR2 as YFSETQ. CDR3 sequence reads: CASSLQRGGGDTQYF. DNA for the CDR3: TGCGCCAGCAGCTTGCAGCGGGGGGGCGGGGATACGCAGTATTTT.

This clone was observed a handful of times. The chain carries TRBV28 and TRBJ2-1, with a tentative D call TRBD2 (6 bases). CDR3 length equals 12 residues. Per germline, CDR1 MDHEN and CDR2 SYDVKM. With 8 bases removed from V and 6 bases from J, the gap between germline ends came to 11 bases. CDR3 sequence reads: CASGRPPNEQFF. CDR3 coding DNA: TGTGCCAGCGGGAGGCCCCCCAATGAGCAGTTCTTC.

This clone came up a few times. The chain combines TRBV3-1 (or the pseudogene TRBV3-2) with TRBJ2-1; D unclear. The V and J ends lost 8 bases and 2 bases respectively, with 16 bases between them. The CDR3 consists of 15 residues. Germline lookup yields CDR1 LGHDT and CDR2 YNNKEL (reference sequence). The CDR3 DNA reads TGTGCCAGCGGTGACACCCATGGTGCCTACAATGAGCAGTTCTTC. Residues: CASGDTHGAYNEQFF.

The chain combines TRBV19 with TRBJ2-4, with TRBD2 matching over 7 bases. The CDR3 runs 13 residues. V was clipped by 7 bases and J by 6 bases; unmatched bases: 6. Germline CDR1 LNHDA, CDR2 SQIVND (reference sequence). DNA for the CDR3: TGTGCCAGTAAGTCGAGCGGGGTAAACATTCAGTACTTC. Its translation: CASKSSGVNIQYF.

The chain is built from TRBV9 and TRBJ2-1, with D maybe TRBD2 (6 bases). This CDR3 has 16 amino acids. Germline assignment: CDR1 SGDLS and CDR2 YYNGEE. V was trimmed by 0 bases and J by 5 bases, leaving 15 bases between them. As DNA, the CDR3 is TGTGCCAGCAGCGTAGCATGGGAGGCTCTGAACAATGAGCAGTTCTTC. Amino acids: CASSVAWEALNNEQFF.

The chain has TRBV5-6 and TRBJ2-2; no clear D gene. The germline V gene has CDR1 SGHDT and CDR2 YYEEEE. V was clipped by 0 bases and J by 3 bases, with 6 bases between them. The CDR3 runs to 14 residues. The CDR3, as DNA: TGTGCCAGCAGCTTGGCCCCGGACACCGGGGAGCTGTTTTTT. It specifies CASSLAPDTGELFF.

The rearrangement uses TRBV6-1 and TRBJ2-2; D may be TRBD2 (6 bases). Per the germline V gene, CDR1 is MNHNS and CDR2 is SASEGT. V shed 4 bases and J shed 0 bases, with 15 bases lying between them. CDR3 size: 17 residues. The CDR3 DNA follows: TGTGCCAGCAGTGGGGGATGGGGGGTAGCGAACACCGGGGAGCTGTTTTTT. It yields the protein CASSGGWGVANTGELFF.

This sequence joins TRBV6-5 and TRBJ2-7; 8 bases fit TRBD1. Germline V lookup: CDR1 MNHEY, CDR2 SVGAGI. V was pared by 7 bases and J by 2 bases, with 7 bases of the junction left unmatched. This CDR3 has 14 residues. CDR3 nucleotide sequence: TGTGCCAGCAACAACAGGGGGGAAGCCTACGAGCAGTACTTC. It translates to CASNNRGEAYEQYF.

The sample holds one count of this clone. J is TRBJ1-5 and V is TRBV30; D remains unclear. The CDR3 length is 14 residues. Germline CDR1 GTSNPN, CDR2 SVGIG (reference sequence). V lost 0 bases to trimming and J lost 0 bases, with 6 bases between them. CDR3 in amino acids: CAWSVVLSNQPQHF. In DNA form, the CDR3 reads TGTGCCTGGAGTGTTGTACTTAGCAATCAGCCCCAGCATTTT.

In the case of this clone: The same CDR3 can be traced to other DNA sequences in this sample. The chain links TRBV28 to TRBJ1-1; D gene ambiguous. CDR1 MDHEN and CDR2 SYDVKM come from the germline V gene. This CDR3 has 12 residues. With 5 bases removed from V and 4 bases from J, the gap between germline ends came to 8 bases. This CDR3 reads CASSLRGTEAFF. The CDR3 region has the DNA TGTGCCAGCAGTCTGCGCGGCACTGAAGCTTTCTTT.